A single sample is the source of the 8 T cell receptor beta chains below, sequenced in a study of shared T cell receptors in the human thymus. Method: immunoSEQ multiplex PCR; TCRdb's copy keeps in-frame clones and lacks some. The sample contains under 850,000 clones, 88% of which appear only once. The data also belong to a second study, concerning human thymus T cells.

Sequenced: thymocytes. These receptors came from a boy less than two years old with a congenital heart defect.

The chain carries TRBV4-2 and TRBJ2-1, with 8 bases aligning to TRBD2. This CDR3 is built from 17 residues. Germline V gives CDR1 LGHNA, CDR2 YNFKEQ. With V trimmed by 0 bases and J by 6 bases, 10 bases remained unmatched. CDR3 DNA: TGTGCCAGCAGCCAAGACATGAGTGGGACTAGTCTCAATGAGCAGTTCTTC. This gives the protein CASSQDMSGTSLNEQFF.

This sequence joins TRBV28 and TRBJ2-1; tentative D call: TRBD1 (6 bases). The germline V and J ends were trimmed by 2 bases and 6 bases, with 11 bases remaining between them. The CDR3 is 14 amino acids. The germline CDR1 and CDR2 sequences are MDHEN and SYDVKM. This CDR3 is CASSLGQKPNEQFF. The CDR3 DNA reads as TGTGCCAGCAGTTTAGGACAGAAGCCCAATGAGCAGTTCTTC.

This chain links TRBV4-1 with TRBJ2-2, with a weak D call TRBD2 (6 bases). Germline V lookup: CDR1 MGHRA, CDR2 YSYEKL. V was trimmed by 4 bases and J by 0 bases, leaving 18 bases between them. The CDR3 runs to 18 residues. CDR3 nucleotides: TGCGCCAGCAGCCCCCCGGAGGGCTGGCCTGCGAACACCGGGGAGCTGTTTTTT. Protein product: CASSPPEGWPANTGELFF.

The chain carries TRBV14 and TRBJ2-7; 12 nucleotides line up with TRBD2. The V and J ends lost 3 bases and 3 bases, in that order; junction bases with no gene match: 12. This CDR3 is 18 amino acids long. Germline V CDR1 and CDR2: SGHDN, FVKESK. The DNA of the CDR3 is TGTGCCAGCAGCCAGGTTCGGGCTAGCGGGAGGGCTCTCTACGAGCAGTACTTC. Its translation: CASSQVRASGRALYEQYF.

The rearrangement joins TRBV9 to TRBJ2-6; TRBD1 aligns across 8 bases. Germline values: CDR1 SGDLS, CDR2 YYNGEE. With 4 bases clipped from V and 0 bases from J, the junction kept 6 bases outside the gene matches. The CDR3 extends over 17 amino acids. CDR3 sequence: CASSPRTGYSGANVLTF. CDR3 DNA: TGTGCCAGCAGCCCTCGGACAGGGTACTCTGGGGCCAACGTCCTGACTTTC.

This sequence joins TRBV27 and TRBJ2-7, with TRBD2 identical over 11 bases. The V and J ends lost 0 bases and 5 bases, in that order; junction bases with no gene match: 9. This CDR3 region has 17 residues. Germline assignment: CDR1 MNHEY and CDR2 SMNVEV (reference sequence). CDR3 nucleotide sequence: TGTGCCAGCAGTTTATCCCTAGCGGGAGGAGCGTCGGACGAGCAGTACTTC. Translation: CASSLSLAGGASDEQYF.

The J gene is TRBJ2-7, the V gene TRBV7-8, with D perhaps TRBD1 (6 bases). Germline CDR1 reads SGHVS; CDR2 reads FQNEAQ. Between the trimmed V and J ends, which lost 5 bases and 0 bases, there was a span of 14 bases. The CDR3 is 15 amino acids. This CDR3 is CASSTMPGHSYEQYF. In DNA form, the CDR3 reads TGTGCCAGCAGCACCATGCCGGGACACTCCTACGAGCAGTACTTC.

The chain uses TRBV10-3 and TRBJ2-3, with a tentative D call TRBD2 (5 bases). The V end was cut by 4 bases, the J end by 0 bases, with 20 bases between. CDR1 is ENHRY and CDR2 is SYGVKD in the germline V gene. This CDR3 region has 18 residues. CDR3 nucleotide sequence: TGTGCCATCAGTGGAACCCGCCAGCGGCCCCAGAGCACAGATACGCAGTATTTT. Translation: CAISGTRQRPQSTDTQYF.